The sequence of this T cell receptor (beta chain) was determined in a study of PD-1 blockade in mismatch repair-deficient tumors. Note on this clone: The same CDR3 arises from other DNA sequences in this sample as well.

This table comes from immunoSEQ multiplex PCR, and its TCRdb copy is limited to in-frame clones, with some not included. The profile covers 45,000 to 55,000 clones, with 81% appearing a single time and 6.5% to 9% taken by the ten largest. PCR or immunohistochemistry showed mismatch repair deficiency in every enrolled patient. V was trimmed by 6 bases and J by 5 bases, leaving 17 bases between them. The length of the CDR3 is 15 residues. Germline assignment: CDR1 LGHNT and CDR2 FRNRAP. The sequence derives from an adult with mismatch repair-deficient cancer. The V gene is TRBV12-5, the J gene TRBJ1-5; tentatively, D is TRBD1 (6 bases). Source: peripheral blood, taken roughly 19 weeks after starting pembrolizumab. Here the CDR3 DNA reads TGTGCTAGTGGACCGGGGGGGGGCGGGGATCAGCCCCAGCATTTT. This sequence encodes CASGPGGGGDQPQHF. The variable domain in full, completed from reference TRBV12-5 and TRBJ1-5, reads DARVTQTPRHKVTEMGQEVTMRCQPILGHNTVFWYRQTMMQGLELLAYFRNRAPLDDSGMPKDRFSAEMPDATLATLKIQPSEPRDSAVYFCASGPGGGGDQPQHFGDGTRLSIL.